This T cell receptor (beta chain) stems from a study of post-analysis software for immune sequencing data. Every TCR beta cDNA library bore unique molecular identifiers. Approximately 550,000 cDNA molecules came from about 1 to 10 million T cells. TCRdb itself ran the PCR reads through MiXCR, one entry per CDR3 protein. The sample comprises some 370,000 distinct CDR3 sequences, roughly 30% of which are singletons, and 13% rests with the top ten. The sample comprised blood. The source is a girl aged 10 to 17 with multiple sclerosis.

This chain's CDR3 is CASSYQGTSSYNEQFF. For the CDR3, the DNA is TGTGCCAGCAGTTACCAGGGGACCAGCTCCTACAATGAGCAGTTCTTC. This chain uses TRBV6-6 with TRBJ2-1; D is possibly TRBD1 (6 bases). V was trimmed by 2 bases and J by 0 bases, leaving 11 bases between them. Germline V lookup: CDR1 MNHNY, CDR2 SVGAGI (reference sequence). The CDR3 loop spans 16 amino acids.